This T cell receptor (beta chain) was profiled in a study of CD8 T cells in Susac syndrome (dated by TCRdb to the late 2010s). Looking at the study overall: Among the Susac syndrome patients who were sequenced, clinically active disease was present in about six and clinical remission was observed in fewer than ten. Repertoire sequencing was used to test whether CD8+ T cell activation and differentiation in Susac syndrome was antigen driven. CD8+ T cell repertoire clonality was compared between about a dozen healthy donors, some 14 Susac syndrome patients and fewer than 19 multiple sclerosis patients. At the time of blood withdrawal, Susac syndrome patients were either therapy-naive, taking corticosteroids (with some also receiving IVIg), or on IVIg alone. Broader findings and caveats from the paper: The study acknowledged that relatively few individuals were included in the TCR sequencing and HLA analysis. CD8+ repertoires in Susac syndrome showed clonal expansion, which was highest in CD8+ TEMRA cells and was greater in clinically active patients than in remitting patients. In the total CD8+ and CD8+ TEMRA repertoires, 15 to 20 and five Susac-specific public clones, respectively, were identified.

RNA was extracted using the RNeasy kit, and about 0.45 to 1 ug of the RNA was reverse transcribed with random hexamers. The immunoSEQ multiplex PCR assay, which covers 54 Vbeta and 13 Jbeta segments, was used to amplify TCR beta CDR3 regions. Bias from PCR amplification was corrected by using a synthetic template baseline for primer optimization and for computational correction. On the study's bioinformatics: Only productive sequences were kept, with reads annotated to V, D and J genes according to IMGT and analyzed in immunoSEQ Analyzer. To calculate clonality, Shannon entropy was normalized by log2 of the number of productive unique sequences and then subtracted from one. Public and private clones were assessed among the 100 most prevalent clones of each patient and control. Susac-specific clones were defined as absent from healthy and MS cohorts, 850 to 1,300 published viral clones and other ImmuneACCESS disease sequences. TCRdb redid the processing of the public reads, applying fastp at Q25 and MiXCR, and retained in-frame beta chains. Identical CDR3 protein sequences are pooled into one entry, listed with their most common genes and DNA. The V and J calls and clone size come from TCRdb's table, not from the authors' own analysis. The table for this sample lists more than 70,000 distinct CDR3 sequences; around 94% of them were counted only once. About 0.5% of the sample is taken by the ten largest.

The germline V gene (reference sequence) supplies CDR1 LGHDT and CDR2 YNNKEL. Trimming removed 2 bases from V and 5 bases from J; the gene matches leave 7 bases unexplained. The CDR3, from cysteine to phenylalanine, totals 16 residues. Only the CDR3 portion is preserved as DNA: 48 bases, with reading frame beginning at the first base. Peripheral blood CD8+ and CD4+ T cells from healthy donors, Susac syndrome patients and multiple sclerosis patients were profiled by high-throughput TCR beta sequencing. Susac syndrome patients met recently defined diagnostic criteria for definite or probable disease. CD8+ TEMRA cells were enriched by FACS, while bulk CD8+ and CD4+ T cells were purified by magnetic negative isolation. Blood was drawn into EDTA tubes, processed within 24 hours, and PBMCs were isolated by density gradient centrifugation. PBMCs intended for TCR sequencing were frozen in liquid nitrogen and were later thawed in a 37 degrees C water bath. A purity of at least 90% was achieved for sorted or isolated CD4+, CD8+ and CD8+ TEMRA cells.

On this clonotype: The antigen it binds to is not known. No qualities accompany the bases; no much larger clone lies one base away.

The sequencing sample was made of CD8+ T cells from PBMCs. This sequence uses TRBV3-1 and TRBJ2-2; 8 central nucleotides agree with TRBD1. The clonotype comes from a human donor with Susac syndrome. The DNA sequence is TGTGCCAGCAGCCAATCCAGGGGGCCGGGGACCGGGGAGCTGTTTTTT. Translated, this is CASSQSRGPGTGELFF.